The T cell receptor (beta chain) described here comes from a study of cytomegalovirus exposure and HLA in healthy donors. The PCR was carried out with 60 Vbeta primers and 13 Jbeta primers. Assay: immunoSEQ multiplex PCR; the TCRdb copy retains only in-frame clones and omits some. The sample lists around 150,000 clones, over 60% seen once, with around 6.3% in the top ten. This clone came up once. Germline values: CDR1 MDHEN, CDR2 SYDVKM. This CDR3 contains 12 residues. Trimming at V came to 8 bases and at J to 4 bases, leaving 1 base not matched to a gene. The sequence was obtained from a woman aged 60-75 years in good health and CMV-seronegative. The V and J genes are TRBV28 and TRBJ2-5; 10 nucleotides line up with TRBD1. Sequencing used PBMCs. Here the CDR3 reads CASRTGGETQYF. The CDR3 nucleotides read TGTGCCAGCCGGACAGGGGGAGAGACCCAGTACTTC.